What follows is one TCR beta chain and its context. Here immunoSEQ multiplex PCR was the method, and the copy in TCRdb shows in-frame clones only, minus some. The sample lists roughly 130,000 clones, 88% occurring once. The data are from a study of PD-1 blockade in mismatch repair-deficient tumors. Germline V lookup: CDR1 SNHLY, CDR2 FYNNEI. The CDR3 runs to 14 residues. Deletions cut 6 bases from V and 0 bases from J, with 8 bases between. V is TRBV2 and J is TRBJ1-4; D unresolved. This receptor was obtained from an adult with mismatch repair-deficient cancer. Sequences were derived from peripheral blood, sampled approximately 72 weeks after starting pembrolizumab. The DNA for the CDR3 is TGTGCCAGCAGGGTAACTGCAACTAATGAAAAACTGTTTTTT. Its translation is CASRVTATNEKLFF.